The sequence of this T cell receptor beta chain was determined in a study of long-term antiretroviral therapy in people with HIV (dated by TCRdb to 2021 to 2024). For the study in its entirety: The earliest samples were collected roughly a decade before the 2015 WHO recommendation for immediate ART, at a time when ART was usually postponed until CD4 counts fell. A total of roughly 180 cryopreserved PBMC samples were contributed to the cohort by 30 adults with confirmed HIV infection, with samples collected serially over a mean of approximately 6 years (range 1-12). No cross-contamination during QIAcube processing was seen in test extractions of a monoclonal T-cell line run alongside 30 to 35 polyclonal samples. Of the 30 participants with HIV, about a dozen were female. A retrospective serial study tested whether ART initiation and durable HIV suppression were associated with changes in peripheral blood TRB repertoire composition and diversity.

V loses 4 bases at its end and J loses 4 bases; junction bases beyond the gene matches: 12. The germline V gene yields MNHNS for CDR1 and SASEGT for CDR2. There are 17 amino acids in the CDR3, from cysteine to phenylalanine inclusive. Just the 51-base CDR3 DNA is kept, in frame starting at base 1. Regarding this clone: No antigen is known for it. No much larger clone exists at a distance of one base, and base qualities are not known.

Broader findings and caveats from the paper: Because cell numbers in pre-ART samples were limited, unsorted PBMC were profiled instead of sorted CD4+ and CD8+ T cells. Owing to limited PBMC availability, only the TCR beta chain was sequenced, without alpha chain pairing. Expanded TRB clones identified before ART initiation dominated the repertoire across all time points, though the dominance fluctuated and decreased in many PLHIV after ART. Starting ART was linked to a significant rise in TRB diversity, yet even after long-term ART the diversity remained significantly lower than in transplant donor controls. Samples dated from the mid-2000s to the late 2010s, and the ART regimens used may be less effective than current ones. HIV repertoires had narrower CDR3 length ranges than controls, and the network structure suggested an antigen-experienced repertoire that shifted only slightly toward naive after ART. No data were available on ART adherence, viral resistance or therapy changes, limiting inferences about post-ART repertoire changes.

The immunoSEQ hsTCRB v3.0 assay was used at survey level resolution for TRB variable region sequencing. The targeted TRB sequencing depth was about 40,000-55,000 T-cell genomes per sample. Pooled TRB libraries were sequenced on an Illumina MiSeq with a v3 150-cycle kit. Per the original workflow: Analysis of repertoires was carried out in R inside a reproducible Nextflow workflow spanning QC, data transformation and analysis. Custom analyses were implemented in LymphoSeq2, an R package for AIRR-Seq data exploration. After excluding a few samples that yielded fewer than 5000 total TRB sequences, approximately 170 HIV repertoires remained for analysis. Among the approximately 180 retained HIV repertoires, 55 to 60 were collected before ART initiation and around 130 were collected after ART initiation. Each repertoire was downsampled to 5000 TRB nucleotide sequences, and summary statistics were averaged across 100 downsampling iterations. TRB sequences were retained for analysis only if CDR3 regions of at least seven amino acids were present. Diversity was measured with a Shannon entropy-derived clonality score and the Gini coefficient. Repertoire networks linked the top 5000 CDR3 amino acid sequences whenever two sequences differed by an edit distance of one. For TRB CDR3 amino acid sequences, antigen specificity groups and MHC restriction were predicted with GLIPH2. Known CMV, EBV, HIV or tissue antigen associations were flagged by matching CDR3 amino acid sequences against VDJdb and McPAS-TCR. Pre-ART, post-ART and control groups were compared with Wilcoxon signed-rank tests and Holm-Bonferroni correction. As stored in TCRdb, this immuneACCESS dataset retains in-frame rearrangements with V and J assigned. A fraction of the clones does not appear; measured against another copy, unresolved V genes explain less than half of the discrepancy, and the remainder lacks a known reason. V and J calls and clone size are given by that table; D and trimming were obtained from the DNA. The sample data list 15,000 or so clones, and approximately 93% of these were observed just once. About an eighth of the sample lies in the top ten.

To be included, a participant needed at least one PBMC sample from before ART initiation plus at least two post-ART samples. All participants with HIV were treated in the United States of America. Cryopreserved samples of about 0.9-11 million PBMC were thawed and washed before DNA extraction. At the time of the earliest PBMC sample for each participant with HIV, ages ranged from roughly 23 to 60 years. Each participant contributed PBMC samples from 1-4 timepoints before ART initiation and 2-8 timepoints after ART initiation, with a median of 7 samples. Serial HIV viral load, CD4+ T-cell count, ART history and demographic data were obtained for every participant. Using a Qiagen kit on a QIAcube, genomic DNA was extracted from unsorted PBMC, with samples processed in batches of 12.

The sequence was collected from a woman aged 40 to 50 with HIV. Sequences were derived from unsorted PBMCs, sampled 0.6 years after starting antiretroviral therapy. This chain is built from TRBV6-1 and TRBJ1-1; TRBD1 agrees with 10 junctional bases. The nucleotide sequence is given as TGTGCCAGCAGTGCCCTTGGCGAGGACAGGGGGTCCACTGAAGCTTTCTTT. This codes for CASSALGEDRGSTEAFF.